This T cell receptor beta chain was recorded in a study of blood T cell repertoires in COVID-19 (dated by TCRdb to 2018 to 2020). Regarding the research as a whole: The collaborator samples originated in the United States, Italy and Spain and spanned the acute and convalescent phases of COVID-19. The prospective study material was composed of cDNA or gDNA derived from T cells, B-cell-depleted T cells, or PBMCs. Subjects who had been exposed to COVID-19, were actively infected with it, or had recovered from it provided the deeply sampled blood TCRbeta repertoires that made up the dataset. The repertoires were released in a freely available public database meant as a resource for research on the immune response to SARS-CoV-2. The samples were drawn from the first 160 participants of the ongoing ImmuneRACE study and from roughly 1,300 subjects provided by 6 global collaborators. A de-identified subject ID, COVID-19 status, age in years and sex were almost always included in the sample metadata. HLA class I and class II types, where available, came from metadata supplied by the sample provider rather than from assay-based typing.

The count of this clone is one. This receptor's antigen is unknown. One base away there is no much larger clone; base qualities are not given. TCRbeta CDR3 regions were amplified from genomic DNA by means of the immunoSEQ Assay, a bias-controlled multiplex PCR. The study's own analysis went as follows. Within the assay, amplification of reference gene primers was used to estimate how many nucleated cells each sample contained. To quantify the absolute abundance of each unique TCRbeta CDR3 rearrangement, sequence reads were collapsed and filtered. For each sample, productive Simpson clonality was calculated by taking the square root of Simpson's diversity index across productive rearrangements. The immuneACCESS repertoire file appears here via TCRdb, limited to in-frame rearrangements. These files lack a portion of the clones; in checked studies, under half of the deficit traces to unresolved V genes, and the cause of the others is not known. V and J calls and clone size are as listed in that table; D and trimming were resolved from the DNA. This sample lists around 220,000 clones; roughly 80% were detected once. Less than 11% of the sample is taken by the ten largest.

Each collaborating institution followed its own protocols to collect whole blood in K2EDTA tubes. For TCRbeta analysis, collaborators shipped samples as frozen whole blood, isolated PBMCs, or DNA extracted from either of those sample types. The investigation overall reported the following: Clinical and demographic metadata were provided uncurated, with the amount varying by source and participant.

Sequenced input: peripheral blood. The source is an elderly woman with acute or convalescent COVID-19.

The nucleotide sequence reads as follows: TGCGCCAGCAGCCTGGGACAGTCGACTTGGGCAGATACGCAGTATTTT. This translates into CASSLGQSTWADTQYF. The rearrangement joined TRBV5-1 to TRBJ2-3; TRBD1 fits 7 bases in the junction. In the germline V gene, CDR1 corresponds to SGHRS and CDR2 to YFSETQ. The CDR3 contains 16 residues, cysteine and phenylalanine counted. CDR3 DNA only is kept here, 48 bases in frame from base 1. The V end gives up 4 bases and the J end 4 bases, leaving 12 bases in the junction not matched to a gene. This CDR3, with the reference TRBV5-1 and TRBJ2-3 proteins standing in past its ends, gives the full variable domain KAGVTQTPRYLIKTRGQQVTLSCSPISGHRSVSWYQQTPGQGLQFLFEYFSETQRNKGNFPGRFSGRQFSNSRSEMNVSTLELGDSALYLCASSLGQSTWADTQYFGPGTRLTVL.